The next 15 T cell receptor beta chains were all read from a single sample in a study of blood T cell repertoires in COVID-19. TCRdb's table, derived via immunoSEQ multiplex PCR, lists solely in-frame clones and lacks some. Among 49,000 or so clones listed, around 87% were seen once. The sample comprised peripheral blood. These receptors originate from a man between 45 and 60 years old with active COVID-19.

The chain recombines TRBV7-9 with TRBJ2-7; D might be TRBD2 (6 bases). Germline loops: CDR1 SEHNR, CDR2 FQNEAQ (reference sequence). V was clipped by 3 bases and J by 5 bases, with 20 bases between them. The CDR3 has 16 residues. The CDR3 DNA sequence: TGTGCCAGCAGCTTGTTCGGGGCCCAGGGAGGCGACGAGCAGTACTTC. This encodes CASSLFGAQGGDEQYF.

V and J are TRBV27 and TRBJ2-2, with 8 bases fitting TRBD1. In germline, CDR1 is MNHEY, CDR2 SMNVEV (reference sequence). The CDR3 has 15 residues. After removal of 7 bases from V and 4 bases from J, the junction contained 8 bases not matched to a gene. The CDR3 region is CASTKQGVVTGELFF. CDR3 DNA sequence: TGTGCCAGCACAAAACAGGGGGTAGTCACCGGGGAGCTGTTTTTT.

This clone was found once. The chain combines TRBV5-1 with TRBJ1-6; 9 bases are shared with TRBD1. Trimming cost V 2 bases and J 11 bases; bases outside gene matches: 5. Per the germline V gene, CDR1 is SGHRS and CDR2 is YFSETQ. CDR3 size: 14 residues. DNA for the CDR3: TGCGCCAGCAGCTTACAGGGGGCAAACACACCCCTCCACTTT. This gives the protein CASSLQGANTPLHF.

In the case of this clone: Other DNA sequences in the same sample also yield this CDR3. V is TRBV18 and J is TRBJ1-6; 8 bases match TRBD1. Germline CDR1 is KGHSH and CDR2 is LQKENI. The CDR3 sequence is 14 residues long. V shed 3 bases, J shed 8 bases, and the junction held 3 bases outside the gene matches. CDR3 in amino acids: CASSPLDRDSPLHF. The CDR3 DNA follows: TGTGCCAGCTCACCTTTGGACAGGGATTCACCCCTCCACTTT.

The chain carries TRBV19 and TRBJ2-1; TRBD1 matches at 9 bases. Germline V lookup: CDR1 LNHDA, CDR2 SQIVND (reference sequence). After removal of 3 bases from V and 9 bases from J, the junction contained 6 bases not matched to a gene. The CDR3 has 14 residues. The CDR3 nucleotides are TGTGCCAGTAGTATCACAGGGGGCCGGGCTGAGCAGTTCTTC. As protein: CASSITGGRAEQFF.

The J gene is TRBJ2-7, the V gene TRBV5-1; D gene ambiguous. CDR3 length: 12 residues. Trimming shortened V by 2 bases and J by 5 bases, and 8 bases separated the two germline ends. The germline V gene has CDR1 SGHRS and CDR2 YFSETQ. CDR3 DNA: TGCGCCAGCAGCTTCCAGTTTGACGAGCAGTACTTC. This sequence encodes CASSFQFDEQYF.

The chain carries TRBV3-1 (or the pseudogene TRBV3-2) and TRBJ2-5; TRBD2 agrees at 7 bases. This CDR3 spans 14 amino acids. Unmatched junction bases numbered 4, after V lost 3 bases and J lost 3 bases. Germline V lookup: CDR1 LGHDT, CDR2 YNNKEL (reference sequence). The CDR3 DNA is TGTGCCAGCAGCCAGAGCCTAGCGGAAGAGACCCAGTACTTC. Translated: CASSQSLAEETQYF.

CDR3: CASSSIRTYNEQFF. In nucleotides, the CDR3 is TGTGCCAGCAGCTCAATTCGGACTTACAATGAGCAGTTCTTC. The gene calls are TRBV5-4 and TRBJ2-1; TRBD2 might be the D (5 bases). The ends were cut back, 3 bases at V and 4 bases at J, with 11 bases in the middle. This CDR3 region has 14 residues. CDR1 and CDR2 (germline): SGHNT, YYREEE (reference sequence).

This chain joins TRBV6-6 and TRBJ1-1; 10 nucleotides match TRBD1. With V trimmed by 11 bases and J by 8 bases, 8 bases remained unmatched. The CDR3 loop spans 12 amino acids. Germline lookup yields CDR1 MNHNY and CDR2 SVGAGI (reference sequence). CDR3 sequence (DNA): TGTGCCCACGGACAGGGGGTTTTGGAAGCTTTCTTT. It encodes CAHGQGVLEAFF.

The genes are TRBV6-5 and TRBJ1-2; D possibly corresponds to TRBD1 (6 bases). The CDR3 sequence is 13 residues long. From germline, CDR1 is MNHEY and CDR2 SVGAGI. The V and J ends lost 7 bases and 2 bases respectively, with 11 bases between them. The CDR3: CASTSGHNYGYTF. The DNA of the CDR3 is TGTGCCAGCACCTCGGGACACAACTATGGCTACACCTTC.

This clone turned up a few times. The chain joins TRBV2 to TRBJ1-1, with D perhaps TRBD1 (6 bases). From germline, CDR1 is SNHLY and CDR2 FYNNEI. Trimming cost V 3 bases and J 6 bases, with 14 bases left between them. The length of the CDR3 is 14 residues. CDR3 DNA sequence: TGTGCCAGCAGTGAGTCGGGACAAGTGGCTGAAGCTTTCTTT. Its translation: CASSESGQVAEAFF.

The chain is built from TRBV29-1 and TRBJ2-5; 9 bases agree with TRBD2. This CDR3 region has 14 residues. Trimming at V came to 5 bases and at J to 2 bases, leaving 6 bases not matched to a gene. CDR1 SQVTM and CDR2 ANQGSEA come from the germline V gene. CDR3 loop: CSVTGGGEQETQYF. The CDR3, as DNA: TGCAGCGTTACCGGCGGGGGGGAGCAAGAGACCCAGTACTTC.

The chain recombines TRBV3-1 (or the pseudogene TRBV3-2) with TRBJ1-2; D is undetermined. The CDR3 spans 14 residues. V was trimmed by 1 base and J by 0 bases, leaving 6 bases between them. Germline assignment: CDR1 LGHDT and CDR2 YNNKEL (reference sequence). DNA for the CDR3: TGTGCCAGCAGCCAAGTCCAGACTAACTATGGCTACACCTTC. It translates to CASSQVQTNYGYTF.

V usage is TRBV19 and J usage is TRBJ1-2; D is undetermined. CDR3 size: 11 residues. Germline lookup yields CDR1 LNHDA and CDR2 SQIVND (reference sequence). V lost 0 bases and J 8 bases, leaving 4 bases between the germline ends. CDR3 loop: CASSIEEGYTF. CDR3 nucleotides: TGTGCCAGTAGTATAGAGGAGGGCTACACCTTC.

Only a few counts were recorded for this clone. The CDR3 sequence: CASSEMGANNEQFF. The CDR3 DNA follows: TGTGCCAGCAGTGAAATGGGAGCTAACAATGAGCAGTTCTTC. The J gene is TRBJ2-1, the V gene TRBV2; TRBD2 is a possible D gene (5 bases). CDR1 and CDR2 (germline): SNHLY, FYNNEI. The CDR3 runs to 14 residues. V lost 2 bases, J lost 5 bases, and 10 bases lay in between.